This T cell receptor (beta chain) was obtained from a study of shared clonotypes between healthy human individuals. There are 11 residues in the CDR3. Germline V gives CDR1 SGHTA, CDR2 FQGTGA. V was cut by 5 bases and J by 5 bases, with 4 bases left in between. The study ran the assay at deep level. Generated by immunoSEQ multiplex PCR, the TCRdb table keeps only in-frame clones and is missing some. The repertoire holds fewer than 1.6 million clones, approximately 98.5% seen once, with approximately 0.4% in the top ten. The chain recombines TRBV7-3 with TRBJ2-1; D uncertain. The source is a man aged 30-40 years in good health. Material for sequencing was naive CD4+ T cells sorted from blood. Indicated subset: CD45RA+ positively selected. CDR3 coding DNA: TGTGCCAGCAGCCAACACAATGAGCAGTTCTTC. It is translated as CASSQHNEQFF.